This is a list of T cell receptor beta chains from one sample in a study of vaccination effects on CD4 cells after COVID-19. Assay used: immunoSEQ multiplex PCR; TCRdb lists only in-frame clones, some missing. Among tens of thousands of clones, roughly three quarters were seen once, and the ten largest hold 2% to 2.5%. No antigen has been identified for these receptors. This specimen was CD4+ T cells from PBMCs cultured without peptide, taken before COVID-19 vaccination. The receptors stem from a human donor who received a COVID-19 vaccine. Both conserved end residues are part of each CDR3. D genes are given only for firm matches. Only part of the rows carry a size: once, few, many, or a class if the clone is expanded.

D gene: TRBD2
V gene: TRBV25-1
J gene: TRBJ2-5
clone size: .
CDR3 protein: CASSGLAGKQETQYF
CDR3 DNA: TGTGCCAGCAGTGGACTAGCGGGGAAGCAAGAGACCCAGTACTTC

D gene: .
V gene: TRBV2
J gene: TRBJ2-3
clone size: .
CDR3 protein: CASSEGGADTQYF
CDR3 DNA: TGTGCCAGCAGTGAAGGGGGGGCAGATACGCAGTATTTT

D gene: TRBD1
V gene: TRBV6-2/TRBV6-3
J gene: TRBJ2-3
clone size: .
CDR3 protein: CASSLGQGPDTQYF
CDR3 DNA: TGTGCCAGCAGTCTCGGACAGGGACCAGATACGCAGTATTTT

D gene: .
V gene: TRBV5-1
J gene: TRBJ1-4
clone size: .
CDR3 protein: CASSFYGQNEKLFF
CDR3 DNA: TGCGCCAGCAGCTTTTACGGACAGAATGAAAAACTGTTTTTT

D gene: .
V gene: TRBV9
J gene: TRBJ2-3
clone size: .
CDR3 protein: CASAAFLGPTDTQYF
CDR3 DNA: TGTGCCAGCGCCGCCTTTTTAGGACCAACAGATACGCAGTATTTT

D gene: TRBD1
V gene: TRBV27
J gene: TRBJ2-4
clone size: .
CDR3 protein: CASSSSDRIAKNIQYF
CDR3 DNA: TGTGCCAGCAGTTCCTCGGACAGGATAGCCAAAAACATTCAGTACTTC

D gene: TRBD2
V gene: TRBV20-1
J gene: TRBJ2-5
clone size: once
CDR3 protein: CSASWGGRETQYF
CDR3 DNA: TGCAGTGCTAGTTGGGGGGGTCGGGAGACCCAGTACTTC

D gene: .
V gene: TRBV19
J gene: TRBJ1-5
clone size: .
CDR3 protein: CATTDSGLVFGNQPQHF
CDR3 DNA: TGTGCCACCACGGACTCCGGATTAGTGTTTGGCAATCAGCCCCAGCATTTT

D gene: .
V gene: TRBV6-1
J gene: TRBJ2-3
clone size: .
CDR3 protein: CASSERRASTDTQYF
CDR3 DNA: TGTGCCAGCAGTGAACGGCGGGCGAGCACAGATACGCAGTATTTT

D gene: TRBD1
V gene: TRBV5-6
J gene: TRBJ2-4
clone size: once
CDR3 protein: CASSFRDRGFFAKNIQYF
CDR3 DNA: TGTGCCAGCAGCTTCCGGGACAGGGGGTTCTTCGCCAAAAACATTCAGTACTTC

D gene: .
V gene: TRBV6-1
J gene: TRBJ1-2
clone size: .
CDR3 protein: CASSEKALIGSTF
CDR3 DNA: TGTGCCAGCAGTGAAAAAGCCCTTATCGGCTCCACCTTC

D gene: .
V gene: TRBV21-1
J gene: TRBJ1-1
clone size: .
CDR3 protein: CASSPPGTGNTEAFF
CDR3 DNA: TGTGCCAGCAGCCCCCCCGGGACAGGGAACACTGAAGCTTTCTTT

D gene: TRBD1
V gene: TRBV6-2/TRBV6-3
J gene: TRBJ2-3
clone size: .
CDR3 protein: CASSYLQGGYGTDTQYF
CDR3 DNA: TGTGCCAGCAGTTACTTACAGGGGGGCTATGGCACAGATACGCAGTATTTT

D gene: .
V gene: TRBV2
J gene: TRBJ2-2
clone size: .
CDR3 protein: CASSLRGGLNTGELFF
CDR3 DNA: TGTGCCAGCAGCCTGAGGGGGGGCCTGAACACCGGGGAGCTGTTTTTT

D gene: TRBD1
V gene: TRBV29-1
J gene: TRBJ1-3
clone size: .
CDR3 protein: CSVGQGGGSGNTIYF
CDR3 DNA: TGCAGCGTTGGACAGGGAGGGGGCTCTGGAAACACCATATATTTT

D gene: .
V gene: TRBV6-5
J gene: TRBJ1-1
clone size: .
CDR3 protein: CASWGYTEAFF
CDR3 DNA: TGTGCCAGCTGGGGGTACACTGAAGCTTTCTTT

D gene: .
V gene: TRBV5-4
J gene: TRBJ1-2
clone size: .
CDR3 protein: CASHRENYGYTF
CDR3 DNA: TGTGCCAGTCACAGGGAGAACTATGGCTACACCTTC

D gene: TRBD1
V gene: TRBV25-1
J gene: TRBJ1-2
clone size: .
CDR3 protein: CASREGQGPTSGYTF
CDR3 DNA: TGTGCCAGCAGGGAGGGACAGGGGCCCACTAGTGGCTACACCTTC

D gene: .
V gene: TRBV27
J gene: TRBJ1-1
clone size: .
CDR3 protein: CASSGGEVTLSGQVNTEAFF
CDR3 DNA: TGTGCCAGCAGTGGGGGGGAAGTCACACTGTCTGGTCAGGTGAACACTGAAGCTTTCTTT

D gene: .
V gene: TRBV10-1
J gene: TRBJ1-3
clone size: .
CDR3 protein: CASSESKGDSGNTIYF
CDR3 DNA: TGCGCCAGCAGTGAGTCAAAAGGGGACTCTGGAAACACCATATATTTT

D gene: .
V gene: TRBV19
J gene: TRBJ2-2
clone size: once
CDR3 protein: CASRPGPPLSWELFF
CDR3 DNA: TGTGCCAGTCGACCGGGACCCCCTTTATCATGGGAGCTGTTTTTT

D gene: TRBD1
V gene: TRBV5-1
J gene: TRBJ2-5
clone size: .
CDR3 protein: CASSRDSQETQYF
CDR3 DNA: TGCGCCAGCAGCCGGGACAGCCAAGAGACCCAGTACTTC

D gene: .
V gene: TRBV29-1
J gene: TRBJ2-3
clone size: .
CDR3 protein: CSGGSSTDTQYF
CDR3 DNA: TGCAGCGGCGGTTCTAGCACAGATACGCAGTATTTT

D gene: TRBD1
V gene: TRBV5-1
J gene: TRBJ1-5
clone size: .
CDR3 protein: CASSPRGGDNQPQHF
CDR3 DNA: TGCGCCAGCAGCCCCAGGGGGGGTGACAATCAGCCCCAGCATTTT

D gene: .
V gene: TRBV24-1
J gene: TRBJ1-4
clone size: .
CDR3 protein: CATSDPRTGEKLFF
CDR3 DNA: TGTGCCACCAGTGACCCCAGGACGGGAGAAAAACTGTTTTTT

D gene: .
V gene: TRBV10-1
J gene: TRBJ2-2
clone size: .
CDR3 protein: CASTPYTDTGELFF
CDR3 DNA: TGCGCCAGCACCCCATACACTGACACCGGGGAGCTGTTTTTT

D gene: TRBD1
V gene: TRBV2
J gene: TRBJ1-4
clone size: .
CDR3 protein: CASSATGGTNEKLFF
CDR3 DNA: TGTGCCAGCAGTGCGACAGGGGGCACTAATGAAAAACTGTTTTTT

D gene: .
V gene: TRBV2
J gene: TRBJ1-6
clone size: once
CDR3 protein: CASKQSPVTNSPLHF
CDR3 DNA: TGTGCCAGCAAGCAGTCGCCAGTTACTAATTCACCCCTCCACTTT

D gene: .
V gene: TRBV5-4
J gene: TRBJ1-1
clone size: few
CDR3 protein: CASSLAGTAGTEAFF
CDR3 DNA: TGTGCCAGCAGCTTGGCGGGGACGGCGGGAACTGAAGCTTTCTTT

D gene: .
V gene: TRBV6-2/TRBV6-3
J gene: TRBJ1-3
clone size: .
CDR3 protein: CASSDQGPLQNTIYF
CDR3 DNA: TGTGCCAGCAGCGATCAGGGGCCGCTGCAAAACACCATATATTTT

D gene: TRBD2
V gene: TRBV4-1
J gene: TRBJ2-3
clone size: .
CDR3 protein: CASSQGLAGLTDTQYF
CDR3 DNA: TGCGCCAGCAGCCAGGGACTAGCGGGCCTCACAGATACGCAGTATTTT

D gene: .
V gene: TRBV15
J gene: TRBJ1-5
clone size: .
CDR3 protein: CATSRERGQPQHF
CDR3 DNA: TGTGCCACCAGCAGAGAGAGGGGTCAGCCCCAGCATTTT

D gene: .
V gene: TRBV27
J gene: TRBJ1-6
clone size: once
CDR3 protein: CASSLGRSYNSPLHF
CDR3 DNA: TGTGCCAGCAGTTTAGGCCGCTCCTATAATTCACCCCTCCACTTT

D gene: .
V gene: TRBV7-8
J gene: TRBJ2-3
clone size: .
CDR3 protein: CASSARTELLTDTQYF
CDR3 DNA: TGTGCCAGCAGCGCCCGGACCGAACTCCTCACAGATACGCAGTATTTT

D gene: TRBD1
V gene: TRBV18
J gene: TRBJ1-1
clone size: .
CDR3 protein: CASSLDRANTEAFF
CDR3 DNA: TGTGCCAGCTCACTGGACAGGGCAAACACTGAAGCTTTCTTT

D gene: TRBD2
V gene: TRBV3-1/TRBV3-2
J gene: TRBJ2-5
clone size: .
CDR3 protein: CASSHGGLAGALQETQYF
CDR3 DNA: TGTGCCAGCAGCCACGGGGGACTAGCGGGCGCTCTCCAAGAGACCCAGTACTTC

D gene: TRBD1
V gene: TRBV25-1
J gene: TRBJ1-1
clone size: .
CDR3 protein: CASSEAVDRGHTEAFF
CDR3 DNA: TGTGCCAGCAGTGAAGCCGTTGACAGGGGGCACACTGAAGCTTTCTTT

D gene: .
V gene: TRBV4-1
J gene: TRBJ2-2
clone size: few
CDR3 protein: CASSQETAGELFF
CDR3 DNA: TGCGCCAGCAGCCAAGAAACCGCCGGGGAGCTGTTTTTT

D gene: .
V gene: TRBV2
J gene: TRBJ1-2
clone size: .
CDR3 protein: CASDRGNYGYTF
CDR3 DNA: TGTGCCAGCGACAGAGGTAACTATGGCTACACCTTC

D gene: .
V gene: TRBV7-2
J gene: TRBJ2-2
clone size: .
CDR3 protein: CASSLGGDGGELFF
CDR3 DNA: TGTGCCAGCAGCTTAGGGGGCGATGGCGGGGAGCTGTTTTTT

D gene: .
V gene: TRBV9
J gene: TRBJ1-6
clone size: .
CDR3 protein: CASSVGTGVDSPLHF
CDR3 DNA: TGTGCCAGCAGCGTAGGAACCGGGGTAGATTCACCCCTCCACTTT

D gene: .
V gene: TRBV19
J gene: TRBJ2-2
clone size: .
CDR3 protein: CASIKNTGELFF
CDR3 DNA: TGTGCCAGCATCAAGAACACCGGGGAGCTGTTTTTT

D gene: .
V gene: TRBV7-3
J gene: TRBJ2-3
clone size: .
CDR3 protein: CASSLDSAADTQYF
CDR3 DNA: TGTGCCAGCAGCTTGGACAGCGCGGCAGATACGCAGTATTTT

D gene: TRBD2
V gene: TRBV7-2
J gene: TRBJ2-1
clone size: .
CDR3 protein: CASSEAGGRYNEQFF
CDR3 DNA: TGTGCCAGCAGCGAAGCGGGGGGGCGATACAATGAGCAGTTCTTC

D gene: .
V gene: TRBV10-1
J gene: TRBJ2-2
clone size: .
CDR3 protein: CASSERTPNTGELFF
CDR3 DNA: TGCGCCAGCAGTGAGAGGACTCCGAACACCGGGGAGCTGTTTTTT

D gene: .
V gene: TRBV4-3
J gene: TRBJ1-1
clone size: .
CDR3 protein: CASSQESQSEAFF
CDR3 DNA: TGCGCCAGCAGCCAAGAATCCCAGTCTGAAGCTTTCTTT

D gene: .
V gene: TRBV9
J gene: TRBJ2-3
clone size: few
CDR3 protein: CASSKGRPTDTQYF
CDR3 DNA: TGTGCCAGCTCAAAGGGACGGCCCACAGATACGCAGTATTTT

D gene: .
V gene: TRBV15
J gene: TRBJ2-2
clone size: .
CDR3 protein: CATSRGYTGELFF
CDR3 DNA: TGTGCCACCAGCAGAGGGTACACCGGGGAGCTGTTTTTT

D gene: .
V gene: TRBV15
J gene: TRBJ1-5
clone size: .
CDR3 protein: CATSIERQPSNQPQHF
CDR3 DNA: TGTGCCACCAGCATAGAGAGGCAGCCAAGCAATCAGCCCCAGCATTTT

D gene: .
V gene: TRBV12-3/TRBV12-4
J gene: TRBJ1-2
clone size: .
CDR3 protein: CASSFWGGGYTF
CDR3 DNA: TGTGCCAGCAGTTTTTGGGGGGGCGGCTACACCTTC

D gene: TRBD1
V gene: TRBV9
J gene: TRBJ2-5
clone size: .
CDR3 protein: CASSVAAGGPQETQYF
CDR3 DNA: TGTGCCAGCAGCGTAGCGGCAGGGGGACCCCAAGAGACCCAGTACTTC

D gene: .
V gene: TRBV5-1
J gene: TRBJ2-1
clone size: few
CDR3 protein: CASTGSFSYNEQFF
CDR3 DNA: TGCGCCAGCACCGGCTCGTTCTCCTACAATGAGCAGTTCTTC

D gene: TRBD2
V gene: TRBV5-1
J gene: TRBJ2-3
clone size: .
CDR3 protein: CASSLDLAGTTDTQYF
CDR3 DNA: TGCGCCAGCAGCTTGGACTTAGCGGGAACAACAGATACGCAGTATTTT

D gene: .
V gene: TRBV7-3
J gene: TRBJ2-5
clone size: .
CDR3 protein: CASSFGPAQGETQYF
CDR3 DNA: TGTGCCAGCAGCTTTGGCCCTGCCCAAGGAGAGACCCAGTACTTC

D gene: .
V gene: TRBV19
J gene: TRBJ2-2
clone size: .
CDR3 protein: CASSPLNTGELFF
CDR3 DNA: TGTGCCAGTAGCCCCTTGAACACCGGGGAGCTGTTTTTT

D gene: .
V gene: TRBV7-2
J gene: TRBJ2-5
clone size: .
CDR3 protein: CASSLSRVRETQYF
CDR3 DNA: TGTGCCAGCAGCTTATCGAGGGTTCGGGAGACCCAGTACTTC

D gene: .
V gene: TRBV27
J gene: TRBJ2-2
clone size: .
CDR3 protein: CASSYDPVTGELFF
CDR3 DNA: TGTGCCAGCAGTTATGACCCTGTAACCGGGGAGCTGTTTTTT

D gene: TRBD2
V gene: TRBV10-2
J gene: TRBJ2-1
clone size: .
CDR3 protein: CASSGGGGSEQFF
CDR3 DNA: TGCGCCAGCAGTGGGGGCGGGGGGAGTGAGCAGTTCTTC